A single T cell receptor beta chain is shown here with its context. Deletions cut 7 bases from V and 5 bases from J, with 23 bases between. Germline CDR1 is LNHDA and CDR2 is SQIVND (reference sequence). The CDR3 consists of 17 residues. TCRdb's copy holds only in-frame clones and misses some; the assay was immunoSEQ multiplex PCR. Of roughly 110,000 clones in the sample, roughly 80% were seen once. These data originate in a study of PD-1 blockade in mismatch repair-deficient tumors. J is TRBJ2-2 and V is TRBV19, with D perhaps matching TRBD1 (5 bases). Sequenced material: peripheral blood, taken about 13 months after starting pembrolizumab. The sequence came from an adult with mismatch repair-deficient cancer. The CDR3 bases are TGTGCCAGTAAGGATCTCAGGGCAGGATGGGGTACCGGGGAGCTGTTTTTT. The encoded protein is CASKDLRAGWGTGELFF.